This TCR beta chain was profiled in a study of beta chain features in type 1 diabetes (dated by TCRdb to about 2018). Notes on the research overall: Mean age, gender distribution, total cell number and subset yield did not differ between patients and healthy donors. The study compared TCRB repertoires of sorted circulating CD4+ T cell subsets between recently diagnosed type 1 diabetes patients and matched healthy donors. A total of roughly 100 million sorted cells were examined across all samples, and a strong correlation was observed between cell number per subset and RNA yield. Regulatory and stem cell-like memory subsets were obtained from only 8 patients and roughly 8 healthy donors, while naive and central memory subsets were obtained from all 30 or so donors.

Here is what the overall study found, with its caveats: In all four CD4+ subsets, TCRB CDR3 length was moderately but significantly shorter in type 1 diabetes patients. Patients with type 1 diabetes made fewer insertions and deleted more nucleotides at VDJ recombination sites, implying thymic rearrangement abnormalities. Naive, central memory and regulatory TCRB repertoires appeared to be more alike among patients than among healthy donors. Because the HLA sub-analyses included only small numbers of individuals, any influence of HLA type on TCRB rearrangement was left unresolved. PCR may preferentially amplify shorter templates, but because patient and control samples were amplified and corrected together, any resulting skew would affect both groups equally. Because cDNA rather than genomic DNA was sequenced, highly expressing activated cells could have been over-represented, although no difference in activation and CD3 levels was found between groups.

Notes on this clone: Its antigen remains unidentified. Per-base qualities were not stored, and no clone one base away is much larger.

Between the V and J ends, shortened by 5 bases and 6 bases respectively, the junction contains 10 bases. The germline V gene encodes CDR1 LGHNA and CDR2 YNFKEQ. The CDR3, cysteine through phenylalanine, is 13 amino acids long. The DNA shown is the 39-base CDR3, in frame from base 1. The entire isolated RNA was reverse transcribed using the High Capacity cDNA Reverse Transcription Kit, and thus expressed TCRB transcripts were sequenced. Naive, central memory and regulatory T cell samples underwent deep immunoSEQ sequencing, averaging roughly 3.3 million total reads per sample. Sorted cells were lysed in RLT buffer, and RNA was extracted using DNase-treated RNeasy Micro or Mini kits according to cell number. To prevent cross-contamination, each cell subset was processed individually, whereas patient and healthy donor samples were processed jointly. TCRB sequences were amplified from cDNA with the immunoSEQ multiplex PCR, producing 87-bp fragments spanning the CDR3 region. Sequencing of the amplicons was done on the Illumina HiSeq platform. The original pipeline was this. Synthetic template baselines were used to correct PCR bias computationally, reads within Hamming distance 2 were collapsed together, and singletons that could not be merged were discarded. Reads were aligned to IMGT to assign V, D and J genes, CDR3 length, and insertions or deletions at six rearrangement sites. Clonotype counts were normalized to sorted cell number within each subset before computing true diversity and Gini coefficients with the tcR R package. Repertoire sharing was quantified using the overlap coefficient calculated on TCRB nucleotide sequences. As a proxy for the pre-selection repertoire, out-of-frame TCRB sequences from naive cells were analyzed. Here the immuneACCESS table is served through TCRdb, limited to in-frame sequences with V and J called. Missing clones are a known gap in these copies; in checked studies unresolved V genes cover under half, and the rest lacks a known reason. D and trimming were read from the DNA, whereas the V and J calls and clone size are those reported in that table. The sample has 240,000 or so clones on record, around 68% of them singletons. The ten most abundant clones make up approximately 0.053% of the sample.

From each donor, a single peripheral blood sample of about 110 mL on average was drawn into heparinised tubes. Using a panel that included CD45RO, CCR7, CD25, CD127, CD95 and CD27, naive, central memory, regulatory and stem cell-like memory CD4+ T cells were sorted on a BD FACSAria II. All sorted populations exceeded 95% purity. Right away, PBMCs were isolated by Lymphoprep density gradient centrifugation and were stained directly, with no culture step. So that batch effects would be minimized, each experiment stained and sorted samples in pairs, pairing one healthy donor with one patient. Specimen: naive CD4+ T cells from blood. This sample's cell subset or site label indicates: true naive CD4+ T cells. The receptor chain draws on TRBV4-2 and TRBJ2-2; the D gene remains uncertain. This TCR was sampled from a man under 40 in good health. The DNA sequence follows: TGTGCCAGCAGCTTTGCATGGGCCGGGGAGCTGTTTTTT. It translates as CASSFAWAGELFF.